This passage covers 24 T cell receptor beta chains from one sample sequenced in a study of OX40 agonist ivuxolimab in advanced cancers. Sequencing was performed with immunoSEQ multiplex PCR; in TCRdb, only in-frame clones are kept and a portion is missing. This sample yields about 80,000 clones, of which roughly 86% are seen a single time; about 25% belongs to the top ten. This specimen consisted of CD4+ or CD8+ T cells sorted from blood, obtained in a trial of the OX40 agonist ivuxolimab. The receptors shown here come from an adult with an advanced solid tumor such as melanoma, head and neck, liver or kidney cancer.

V and J are TRBV30 and TRBJ1-2, with 9 bases fitting TRBD1. The CDR3 loop spans 12 amino acids. V was pared by 7 bases and J by 4 bases, with 4 bases of the junction left unmatched. From germline, CDR1 is GTSNPN and CDR2 SVGIG (reference sequence). CDR3 residues: CAYPDRGYGYTF. The CDR3 bases are TGTGCCTACCCGGACAGGGGCTATGGCTACACCTTC. Combining the CDR3 with reference TRBV30 and TRBJ1-2 gives the whole variable domain SQTIHQWPATLVQPVGSPLSLECTVEGTSNPNLYWYRQAAGRGLQLLFYSVGIGQISSEVPQNLSASRPQDRQFILSSKKLLLSDSGFYLCAYPDRGYGYTFGSGTRLTVV.

Remarks on this clone: This same CDR3 is encoded by further DNA sequences in the sample. The genes are TRBV10-3 and TRBJ1-5; 7 nucleotides line up with TRBD1. V lost 5 bases and J lost 5; bases outside the gene matches: 6. Germline loops: CDR1 ENHRY, CDR2 SYGVKD. The CDR3 spans 14 residues. CDR3 residues: CAISSGQVDQPQHF. As DNA, the CDR3 is TGTGCCATCAGTTCAGGACAGGTCGATCAGCCCCAGCATTTT.

The chain combines TRBV5-1 with TRBJ2-1; 11 bases are shared with TRBD2. The J segment lost 4 bases and the V segment lost 2 bases, leaving 8 bases of the junction unmatched. This CDR3 is 17 amino acids long. Germline CDR1 is SGHRS and CDR2 is YFSETQ. The CDR3 DNA reads as TGCGCCAGCAGCTTTCTCCCCGGGACTAGCGGATACAATGAGCAGTTCTTC. It is translated as CASSFLPGTSGYNEQFF.

This chain uses TRBV12-5 with TRBJ2-5; 10 bases fit TRBD1. Looked up from germline, CDR1 is LGHNT and CDR2 is FRNRAP. Trimming removed 5 bases from V and 5 bases from J; junction bases left unmatched: 8. The CDR3 spans 15 residues. The CDR3 sequence: CASGPRQGADETQYF. The DNA of the CDR3 is TGTGCTAGTGGTCCCCGACAGGGGGCCGACGAGACCCAGTACTTC.

The chain recombines TRBV10-2 with TRBJ1-6; D is unclear. The CDR3 is 15 amino acids. Germline V gene lookup returns CDR1 WSHSY and CDR2 SAAADI. V was clipped by 7 bases and J by 4 bases, with 14 bases between them. DNA for the CDR3: TGCGCCAGCAAGAAGGAACCGAGATATAATTCACCCCTCCACTTT. It codes for CASKKEPRYNSPLHF.

The chain has TRBV4-1 and TRBJ1-5, with no clear D. V gave up 1 base and J gave up 4 bases, with 17 bases separating them. The CDR3 totals 17 residues. Germline lookup yields CDR1 MGHRA and CDR2 YSYEKL. The CDR3 nucleotides are TGCGCCAGCAGCCAAGTGTCCGACTCCCGAGCAAATCAGCCCCAGCATTTT. Translated, it gives CASSQVSDSRANQPQHF.

The CDR3 sequence: CATSRDPGEGNTIYF. The CDR3 DNA reads TGTGCCACCAGCAGAGACCCCGGGGAGGGAAACACCATATATTTT. The rearrangement uses TRBV15 and TRBJ1-3, with D unresolved. The V and J ends lost 0 bases and 4 bases respectively, with 10 bases between them. The CDR3 totals 15 residues. Germline values: CDR1 LNHNV, CDR2 YYDKDF (reference sequence).

The chain combines TRBV9 with TRBJ2-3, with 8 nucleotides matching TRBD2. Germline CDR1 and CDR2: SGDLS and YYNGEE. V shed 4 bases and J 2 bases; nucleotides not matched to a gene: 12. The CDR3 runs 17 residues. The CDR3 region is CASSQRGSGSNTDTQYF. CDR3 in DNA: TGTGCCAGCAGCCAGAGGGGCAGCGGGAGTAACACAGATACGCAGTATTTT.

This sequence joins TRBV19 and TRBJ1-2; 8 nucleotides match TRBD1. CDR3 size: 14 residues. The V gene end was trimmed by 6 bases and the J gene end by 3 bases; junction bases not matched to a gene: 6. CDR1 is LNHDA, CDR2 SQIVND, per germline (reference sequence). The DNA of the CDR3 is TGTGCCAGTAGCCAACCGGGACAGGACTATGGCTACACCTTC. Amino acid sequence: CASSQPGQDYGYTF.

The chain employs TRBV7-9 and TRBJ2-2; 9 bases map to TRBD1. The CDR3 totals 16 residues. The germline gives CDR1 SEHNR, CDR2 FQNEAQ (reference sequence). V shed 3 bases, J shed 1 base, and the junction held 3 bases outside the gene matches. In DNA form, the CDR3 reads TGTGCCAGCAGCTTTCCGGGACAGGGGAACACCGGGGAGCTGTTTTTT. Protein product: CASSFPGQGNTGELFF.

This chain joins TRBV11-2 and TRBJ1-2; 7 positions match TRBD1. Per the germline V gene, CDR1 is SGHAT and CDR2 is FQNNGV. The CDR3 contains 15 residues. V was pared by 5 bases and J by 0 bases, with 6 bases of the junction left unmatched. The CDR3 sequence: CASSERDRANYGYTF. CDR3 in DNA: TGTGCCAGCAGCGAACGGGACAGAGCTAACTATGGCTACACCTTC.

This clone came up a few times. V and J are TRBV7-2 and TRBJ1-2, with D hard to call. The CDR3 has 12 amino acids. Deletions cut 1 base from V and 7 bases from J, with 7 bases between. The germline V gene has CDR1 SGHTA and CDR2 FQGNSA. CDR3 amino acids: CASSLDESGYTF. The CDR3 DNA sequence: TGTGCCAGCAGCTTAGATGAAAGTGGCTACACCTTC.

This clone appeared once. V and J are TRBV7-9 and TRBJ2-3; D is unresolved. V shed 1 base and J shed 5 bases, with 4 bases lying between them. This CDR3 has 12 amino acids. Germline CDR1 is SEHNR and CDR2 is FQNEAQ (reference sequence). This CDR3 reads CASSLEVDTQYF. CDR3 nucleotides: TGTGCCAGCAGCTTAGAAGTAGATACGCAGTATTTT.

V is TRBV6-4 and J is TRBJ1-5, with 9 positions matching TRBD1. Trimming took 0 bases from V and 4 from J; bases not matched to a gene: 10. Germline V gene lookup returns CDR1 MRHNA and CDR2 SNTAGT. This CDR3 comprises 18 residues. This CDR3 reads CASSDSMWDREINQPQHF. The CDR3 bases are TGTGCCAGCAGTGACTCCATGTGGGACAGGGAGATAAATCAGCCCCAGCATTTT.

This clone was counted once. This sequence joins TRBV5-6 and TRBJ2-7; 7 bases are a match to TRBD2. After removal of 5 bases from V and 3 bases from J, the junction contained 5 bases not matched to a gene. This CDR3 has 13 residues. The germline gives CDR1 SGHDT, CDR2 YYEEEE. Here the CDR3 reads CASSWGEGYEQYF. The CDR3 DNA is TGTGCCAGCAGTTGGGGGGAGGGCTACGAGCAGTACTTC.

V is TRBV6-1 and J is TRBJ1-1; D gene ambiguous. Germline CDR1 MNHNS, CDR2 SASEGT. V lost 2 bases and J 4 bases, leaving 2 bases between the germline ends. There are 11 residues in the CDR3. CDR3 loop: CASSEFTEAFF. The CDR3 bases are TGTGCCAGCAGTGAATTCACTGAAGCTTTCTTT.

The V call is TRBV30, the J call TRBJ1-5; the D gene is possibly TRBD1 (5 bases). The V gene lost 1 base and the J gene lost 3 bases, with 7 bases spanning the gap. This CDR3 spans 13 amino acids. Germline CDR1 GTSNPN, CDR2 SVGIG (reference sequence). The CDR3 reads CAWSGGPNQPQHF. CDR3 bases: TGTGCCTGGAGTGGGGGACCCAATCAGCCCCAGCATTTT.

The chain couples TRBV6-5 to TRBJ2-3; no definite D call. Trimming removed 0 bases from V and 4 bases from J, with 14 bases in between. The CDR3 has 16 amino acids. Germline V gives CDR1 MNHEY, CDR2 SVGAGI. The CDR3: CASSYSSSQTADTQYF. DNA for the CDR3: TGTGCCAGCAGTTACTCAAGTAGCCAAACGGCAGATACGCAGTATTTT.

V usage is TRBV7-6 and J usage is TRBJ1-4, with D unresolved. The germline V gene has CDR1 SGHVS and CDR2 FNYEAQ. Trimming left V 5 bases short and J 8 bases short, with 12 bases between. CDR3 length: 13 residues. The CDR3 DNA sequence: TGTGCCAGCAGCGTTTCAACGTGGGAAAAACTGTTTTTT. This sequence encodes CASSVSTWEKLFF.

The chain links TRBV5-1 to TRBJ2-5, with D hard to call. This CDR3 has 13 residues. Germline CDR1 and CDR2: SGHRS and YFSETQ. V was pared by 0 bases and J by 5 bases, with 8 bases between. CDR3 residues: CASSLEAAETQYF. In DNA, the CDR3 is TGCGCCAGCAGCTTGGAGGCTGCGGAGACCCAGTACTTC.

The sample holds a few counts of this clone. V is TRBV4-2 and J is TRBJ2-1; 12 bases line up with TRBD2. J was trimmed by 10 bases and V by 0 bases; bases with no gene match: 7. CDR1 is LGHNA, CDR2 YNFKEQ, per germline. The CDR3 sequence is 16 residues long. The CDR3 is CASSQDQRLAGDEQFF. CDR3 nucleotides: TGTGCCAGCAGCCAAGATCAGAGACTAGCGGGAGACGAGCAGTTCTTC.

V and J are TRBV10-3 and TRBJ2-2, with a weak D call TRBD1 (5 bases). The germline V gene encodes CDR1 ENHRY and CDR2 SYGVKD. The CDR3 covers 14 residues. V dropped 6 bases and J dropped 1 base, with 9 bases sitting between them. CDR3 amino acids: CAIRDTKNTGELFF. The DNA of the CDR3 is TGTGCCATCAGGGACACAAAGAACACCGGGGAGCTGTTTTTT.

This clone was seen only a few times. The chain uses TRBV9 and TRBJ1-6; D possibly corresponds to TRBD1 (6 bases). Germline V gene data show CDR1 as SGDLS and CDR2 as YYNGEE. Trimming removed 3 bases at V and 10 bases at J, with 11 bases between. The CDR3 spans 13 residues. CDR3 DNA sequence: TGTGCCAGCAGCGGGCAGGGGAGCTCACCCCTCCACTTT. Translation gives CASSGQGSSPLHF.

The CDR3, as DNA: TGCGCCAGCAGCTTGGGACAGGGGGGGCATCGTGGCTACACCTTC. This translates into CASSLGQGGHRGYTF. The chain carries TRBV5-1 and TRBJ1-2; 9 nucleotides align to TRBD1. Trimming cost V 0 bases and J 7 bases; bases outside gene matches: 7. Germline V CDR1 and CDR2: SGHRS, YFSETQ. CDR3 length: 15 residues. Together with reference TRBV5-1 and TRBJ1-2, the CDR3 gives the full variable domain: KAGVTQTPRYLIKTRGQQVTLSCSPISGHRSVSWYQQTPGQGLQFLFEYFSETQRNKGNFPGRFSGRQFSNSRSEMNVSTLELGDSALYLCASSLGQGGHRGYTFGSGTRLTVV.